Reported below is one T cell receptor (beta chain). This record comes from a study of blood T cell repertoires in COVID-19. The assay was immunoSEQ multiplex PCR, and TCRdb's table has in-frame clones only and misses some. The sample lists around 200,000 clones, around 88% occurring once. Individuals aged roughly 18 to 95 years were recruited from some 26 US areas. Cohort allocation depended upon clinical history that participants reported. This CDR3 contains 17 residues. CDR1 and CDR2 from the germline V gene are MGHRA and YSYEKL. V lost 0 bases, J lost 1 base, and 15 bases lay in between. The sequenced sample was PBMCs or T cells enriched from blood (not recorded which). This rearrangement joins TRBV4-1 to TRBJ1-1; the D is unclear. This clonotype was sampled from a man aged 40-49 years with acute COVID-19. The chain's CDR3 is CASSQERGSLRNTEAFF. In DNA form, the CDR3 reads TGCGCCAGCAGCCAAGAACGTGGGAGCCTAAGGAACACTGAAGCTTTCTTT.